Below are 13 T cell receptor beta chains sequenced from a single sample in a study of read filtering for tumor transcriptome and immune sequencing (dated by TCRdb to between 2020 and 2021). Sequencing used an Illumina HiSeq 4000. The Immunoverse kit was used to build TCR libraries from about 430 ng RNA, with molecular barcoded adaptors covering alpha/delta and beta/gamma chains. TCRdb reworked the public reads: Q25 trimming with fastp, MiXCR clone assembly, productive beta chains retained. Each record represents a unique CDR3 protein, reported with the most common genes and DNA among its rows. This sample holds 100,000 to 150,000 distinct CDR3 sequences; less than 15% were observed only once. The ten biggest clones cover about 8.6% of the sample. The specimen sequenced was a population of CD138-negative cells sorted from bone marrow. What this sample's cell subset or site label stands for: bone marrow mononuclear cells depleted of CD138+ plasma/myeloma cells by negative magnetic selection. The receptor set was obtained from a donor over 35 with multiple myeloma.

Of note for this clonotype: It differs at one base from a far larger clone, so likely a read error. The chain links TRBV10-3 to TRBJ2-1; the match to TRBD2 covers 14 bases. Per germline, CDR1 ENHRY and CDR2 SYGVKD. The CDR3 consists of 15 residues. The trim removed 6 bases at V and 8 bases at J, leaving 6 bases unmatched. The CDR3 is CAISPGTSGSDEQFF. DNA for the CDR3: TGTGCCATCAGCCCCGGGACTAGCGGGAGTGATGAGCAGTTCTTC.

This clonotype was counted at least ten times. The CDR3 nucleotides read TGCAGTGCTAGGGCGACCGGTGCCATTCAGTACTTC. Protein: CSARATGAIQYF. The rearrangement uses TRBV20-1 and TRBJ2-4; D unclear. Germline V gene lookup returns CDR1 DFQATT and CDR2 SNEGSKA (reference sequence). The CDR3 has 12 residues. Trimming stripped 3 bases from V and 9 bases from J, with 12 bases between.

This clonotype was recorded at least ten times. A much larger clone lies a single base off, so this may be a read error. V usage is TRBV18 and J usage is TRBJ1-5; D ambiguous. Trimming removed 2 bases at V and 0 bases at J, with 5 bases between. Germline V gene lookup returns CDR1 KGHSH and CDR2 LQKENI. This CDR3 is 14 amino acids long. The CDR3 DNA follows: TGTGCCAGCTCACCAAGGGATAGCAATCAGCCCCAGCATTTT. This gives the protein CASSPRDSNQPQHF.

This clonotype showed up many times. This chain uses TRBV6-2 or TRBV6-3 with TRBJ2-1; D is possibly TRBD1 (5 bases). The germline gives CDR1 MNHEY, CDR2 SVGEGT. The ends were cut back, 0 bases at V and 0 bases at J, with 21 bases in the middle. The CDR3 runs 20 residues. In DNA, the CDR3 is TGTGCCAGCAGTTACTCGAGTAGGGGCCTCAGGGCATTCTCCTACAATGAGCAGTTCTTC. Residues: CASSYSSRGLRAFSYNEQFF.

Of note for this clonotype: This sequence may be a read error, since a much larger clone differs from it by one base. In DNA form, the CDR3 reads TGTGCCAGCAGTGCCCGGGGCAGGGGGCTAACAGATACGCAGTATTTT. Translation: CASSARGRGLTDTQYF. This chain links TRBV25-1 with TRBJ2-3; 8 nucleotides agree with TRBD1. CDR1 is MGHDK and CDR2 is SYGVNS in the germline V gene. The CDR3 covers 16 residues. The trim removed 4 bases at V and 3 bases at J, leaving 9 bases unmatched.

This clonotype was seen ten or more times. The chain is built from TRBV2 and TRBJ1-6; D ambiguous. V lost 3 bases and J 9 bases, leaving 6 bases between the germline ends. The CDR3 is 12 residues long. Germline CDR1 is SNHLY and CDR2 is FYNNEI. The CDR3 bases are TGTGCCAGCAGTGACGGGCGTTCACCCCTCCACTTT. Amino acid sequence: CASSDGRSPLHF.

This clonotype was observed at least ten times. The chain employs TRBV7-8 and TRBJ2-5; possibly TRBD2 for D (5 bases). V was cut by 7 bases and J by 1 base, with 19 bases left in between. Germline CDR1 reads SGHVS; CDR2 reads FQNEAQ. The length of the CDR3 is 16 residues. In DNA, the CDR3 is TGTGCCAGCATTTCCTCGGAGGAGTGGCGCCAAGAGACCCAGTACTTC. This encodes CASISSEEWRQETQYF.

Concerning this clonotype itself: This likely reflects a read error, since a far larger clone is one base away. The chain employs TRBV6-1 and TRBJ2-3; 9 bases align to TRBD2. Germline V gene data show CDR1 as MNHNS and CDR2 as SASEGT. V trimming: 8 bases; J trimming: 2 bases; junction bases outside the gene matches: 5. The CDR3 runs to 14 residues. CDR3: CASGSGSLTDTQYF. In nucleotides, the CDR3 is TGTGCCAGCGGTAGCGGGAGTCTCACAGATACGCAGTATTTT.

This clonotype was recorded at least ten times. The chain couples TRBV7-6 to TRBJ1-3, with a possible D match to TRBD1 (5 bases). The germline V gene has CDR1 SGHVS and CDR2 FNYEAQ. V was trimmed by 5 bases and J by 0 bases, leaving 14 bases between them. The CDR3 consists of 16 residues. In DNA, the CDR3 is TGTGCCAGCAGCCTCGGAGGGGATCGCTCTGGAAACACCATATATTTT. Its protein is CASSLGGDRSGNTIYF. Filled out from reference TRBV7-6 and TRBJ1-3, the complete variable domain reads GAGVSQSPRYKVTKRGQDVALRCDPISGHVSLYWYRQALGQGPEFLTYFNYEAQQDKSGLPNDRFSAERPEGSISTLTIQRTEQRDSAMYRCASSLGGDRSGNTIYFGEGSWLTVV.

The V call is TRBV30, the J call TRBJ2-2; perhaps TRBD2 as D (5 bases). From germline, CDR1 is GTSNPN and CDR2 SVGIG (reference sequence). CDR3 length: 14 amino acids. V was shortened by 4 bases and J by 8 bases, with 17 bases between the two germline ends. The CDR3 DNA reads as TGTGCCTGGATGCGAGGGAGTGGCGGGGGGGAGCTGTTTTTT. The encoded protein is CAWMRGSGGGELFF.

This clonotype was detected only a few times. V gene TRBV11-2 combines with J gene TRBJ2-7, with D possibly being TRBD1 or TRBD2 (6 bases each). In germline, CDR1 is SGHAT, CDR2 FQNNGV. This CDR3 has 15 residues. V shed 3 bases and J shed 2 bases, with 14 bases lying between them. DNA for the CDR3: TGTGCCAGCAGCTTTACGGGGGACACAGCCTACGAGCAGTACTTC. Its translation is CASSFTGDTAYEQYF.

The sample holds many counts of this clonotype. V gene TRBV7-3 combines with J gene TRBJ2-6, with D unclear. The V and J ends lost 3 bases and 0 bases respectively, with 3 bases between them. CDR3 length equals 14 residues. Germline CDR1 is SGHTA and CDR2 is FQGTGA. The CDR3 is CASSLGSGANVLTF. The CDR3, as DNA: TGTGCCAGCAGCTTGGGCTCTGGGGCCAACGTCCTGACTTTC.

This clonotype was recorded many times. CDR3 nucleotides: TGTGCCAGCAGCTTTGTTGGTCAGGGGACCAGCCAAGAGACCCAGTACTTC. Residues: CASSFVGQGTSQETQYF. The chain has TRBV7-6 and TRBJ2-5; TRBD1 might be the D (6 bases). The CDR3 consists of 17 residues. Trimming pared 3 bases from V and 1 base from J, leaving 18 bases between. The germline gives CDR1 SGHVS, CDR2 FNYEAQ.